The 18 T cell receptor beta chains below come from one sample, sequenced in a study of CD8 T cells in Susac syndrome. Random hexamers served to reverse transcribe about 0.5 to 1 ug RNA. TCRdb used MiXCR to reprocess the immunoSEQ multiplex PCR reads, holding one entry per CDR3 protein. The sample holds some 150,000 distinct CDR3 sequences, approximately 93% seen once. The sample consisted of CD4+ T cells from PBMCs. These receptors originate from a human donor in good health.

The genes are TRBV4-1 and TRBJ2-4; 14 bases are a match to TRBD2. The CDR3 has 21 residues. The ends lost 4 bases at V and 2 bases at J; junction bases unmatched: 16. The germline V gene has CDR1 MGHRA and CDR2 YSYEKL. In DNA form, the CDR3 reads TGCGCCAGCAGCCTCCAGATACCGGGACTAGCGGGAGAAAAGTCCAAAAACATTCAGTACTTC. It specifies CASSLQIPGLAGEKSKNIQYF.

DNA for the CDR3: TGCAGCGTGACCAGGGCGCTTGGGACTGAAGCTTTCTTT. Its translation is CSVTRALGTEAFF. The V and J genes are TRBV29-1 and TRBJ1-1; perhaps TRBD1 as D (5 bases). The CDR3 runs to 13 residues. Germline assignment: CDR1 SQVTM and CDR2 ANQGSEA. V was pared by 6 bases and J by 5 bases, with 16 bases between. The full variable domain, completed using reference TRBV29-1 and TRBJ1-1, is SAVISQKPSRDICQRGTSLTIQCQVDSQVTMMFWYRQQPGQSLTLIATANQGSEATYESGFVIDKFPISRPNLTFSTLTVSNMSPEDSSIYLCSVTRALGTEAFFGQGTRLTVV.

The chain uses TRBV6-1 and TRBJ1-5; no clear D. Trimming cost V 5 bases and J 0 bases, with 17 bases left between them. The CDR3 has 17 amino acids. The V gene's germline CDR1 is MNHNS and CDR2 SASEGT. The CDR3 here is CASSPIVHSSSNQPQHF. CDR3 nucleotides: TGTGCCAGCAGTCCCATTGTACATTCTTCTAGCAATCAGCCCCAGCATTTT.

V is TRBV6-5 and J is TRBJ1-2; TRBD1 matches 7 bases. Trimming took 6 bases from V and 8 from J; bases not matched to a gene: 3. Per the germline V gene, CDR1 is MNHEY and CDR2 is SVGAGI. The CDR3 extends over 11 amino acids. CDR3 DNA sequence: TGTGCCAGCAGGCGACAGGGAGGCTACACCTTC. Translating it yields CASRRQGGYTF.

The chain recombines TRBV18 with TRBJ1-3; D is unresolved. The CDR3 length is 16 residues. Trimming cost V 4 bases and J 0 bases, with 13 bases left between them. CDR1 is KGHSH, CDR2 LQKENI, per germline. The CDR3 DNA sequence: TGTGCCAGCTCACTCACAATGACGGGCTCTGGAAACACCATATATTTT. It specifies CASSLTMTGSGNTIYF.

This clonotype was counted only a few times. This chain connects TRBV7-3 to TRBJ2-7, with a weak D call TRBD1 (5 bases). The CDR3 is 13 residues long. From germline, CDR1 is SGHTA and CDR2 FQGTGA. V lost 2 bases and J lost 6, with 11 bases in between. The CDR3 is CASSLLTGGEQYF. Written as DNA, the CDR3 is TGTGCCAGCAGCTTACTAACAGGTGGCGAGCAGTACTTC.

DNA of the CDR3: TGTGCCACCAGCAGAGGAGCCTCCACTAGCGACCATGAGCAGTTCTTC. Amino acid sequence: CATSRGASTSDHEQFF. J is TRBJ2-1 and V is TRBV15; TRBD2 aligns across 7 bases. The CDR3 spans 16 residues. Germline lookup yields CDR1 LNHNV and CDR2 YYDKDF (reference sequence). Trimming took 1 base from V and 8 from J; bases not matched to a gene: 11. Complete variable domain (other parts from reference TRBV15 and TRBJ2-1): DAMVIQNPRYQVTQFGKPVTLSCSQTLNHNVMYWYQQKSSQAPKLLFHYYDKDFNNEADTPDNFQSRRPNTSFCFLDIRSPGLGDTAMYLCATSRGASTSDHEQFFGPGTRLTVL.

J is TRBJ2-2 and V is TRBV12-3 or TRBV12-4; possible D gene TRBD2, 5 bases. This CDR3 contains 14 residues. Between the trimmed V and J ends, which lost 5 bases and 7 bases, there was a span of 14 bases. CDR3 sequence reads: CASSPLREIGELFF. CDR3 in DNA: TGTGCCAGCAGTCCCCTTCGGGAAATCGGGGAGCTGTTTTTT.

The chain uses TRBV3-1 and TRBJ1-1, with D perhaps matching TRBD1 (6 bases). CDR1 is LGHDT, CDR2 YNNKEL, per germline (reference sequence). This CDR3 has 13 residues. Trimming pared 4 bases from V and 4 bases from J, leaving 10 bases between. For the CDR3, the DNA is TGTGCCAGCAGCCTGGGACATGCCACTGAAGCTTTCTTT. Amino acids: CASSLGHATEAFF. Full variable domain (rest looked up from reference TRBV3-1 and TRBJ1-1): DTAVSQTPKYLVTQMGNDKSIKCEQNLGHDTMYWYKQDSKKFLKIMFSYNNKELIINETVPNRFSPKSPDKAHLNLHINSLELGDSAVYFCASSLGHATEAFFGQGTRLTVV.

V is TRBV27 and J is TRBJ1-2; weak D call: TRBD1 (5 bases). The length of the CDR3 is 14 residues. Trimming removed 6 bases at V and 3 bases at J, with 14 bases between. Per germline, CDR1 MNHEY and CDR2 SMNVEV (reference sequence). CDR3 region: CASSRRQPHYGYTF. DNA of the CDR3: TGTGCCAGCAGCCGAAGACAGCCTCACTATGGCTACACCTTC.

The chain has TRBV7-9 and TRBJ1-1; possibly TRBD1 for D (5 bases). The CDR3 length is 15 residues. CDR1 is SEHNR and CDR2 is FQNEAQ in the germline V gene (reference sequence). V lost 5 bases and J 1 base, leaving 14 bases between the germline ends. CDR3 sequence (DNA): TGTGCCAGCAGCAGATCGGGACGAACGAACACTGAAGCTTTCTTT. Encoded protein: CASSRSGRTNTEAFF.

The chain has TRBV29-1 and TRBJ1-1; D possibly corresponds to TRBD1 (5 bases). The length of the CDR3 is 14 residues. CDR1 and CDR2 from the germline V gene are SQVTM and ANQGSEA. The V and J ends lost 0 bases and 1 base respectively, with 9 bases between them. Here the CDR3 reads CSVEEGAGNTEAFF. DNA for the CDR3: TGCAGCGTTGAAGAAGGGGCCGGGAACACTGAAGCTTTCTTT.

The V call is TRBV19, the J call TRBJ1-1; a weak D match, TRBD1 (5 bases). The CDR3 loop spans 15 amino acids. V gave up 6 bases and J gave up 7 bases, with 21 bases separating them. In germline, CDR1 is LNHDA, CDR2 SQIVND (reference sequence). For the CDR3, the DNA is TGTGCCAGTAGAGTGCCAAACAGGACTGACTGTGAAGCTTTCTTT. Its protein is CASRVPNRTDCEAFF.

This chain joins TRBV5-1 and TRBJ2-7, with 10 nucleotides matching TRBD1. This CDR3 is 13 amino acids long. In germline, CDR1 is SGHRS, CDR2 YFSETQ. V was clipped by 7 bases and J by 9 bases; unmatched bases: 10. CDR3 nucleotides: TGCGCCAGCGGAGGGAGACAGGGGGCCTCGCAGTACTTC. This encodes CASGGRQGASQYF.

The genes are TRBV9 and TRBJ2-7, with 7 bases aligning to TRBD2. Looked up from germline, CDR1 is SGDLS and CDR2 is YYNGEE. After removal of 0 bases from V and 4 bases from J, the junction contained 4 bases not matched to a gene. CDR3 size: 14 residues. CDR3 protein: CASSVGLAGYEQYF. As DNA, the CDR3 is TGTGCCAGCAGCGTAGGACTAGCTGGGTACGAGCAGTACTTC.

This clonotype came up a few times. The chain recombines TRBV7-2 with TRBJ2-3; a possible D gene is TRBD2 (6 bases). In germline, CDR1 is SGHTA, CDR2 FQGNSA. V dropped 4 bases and J dropped 3 bases, with 8 bases sitting between them. The CDR3 loop spans 13 amino acids. The CDR3 DNA reads as TGTGCCAGCAGCTGGGACTGGACAGATACGCAGTATTTT. It codes for CASSWDWTDTQYF.

The chain uses TRBV5-8 and TRBJ2-1; 11 positions match TRBD2. After removal of 4 bases from V and 7 bases from J, the junction contained 7 bases not matched to a gene. CDR3 length: 15 amino acids. CDR1 is SGHTS and CDR2 is YDEGEE in the germline V gene. The chain's CDR3 is CASSQLAGAGNEQFF. The CDR3 region has the DNA TGTGCCAGCAGCCAACTAGCGGGAGCTGGAAATGAGCAGTTCTTC.

The chain combines TRBV4-2 with TRBJ1-5; TRBD1 matches at 9 bases. This CDR3 contains 17 residues. The ends lost 3 bases at V and 2 bases at J; junction bases unmatched: 8. Germline assignment: CDR1 LGHNA and CDR2 YNFKEQ. This chain's CDR3 is CASSHSTGGAGNQPQHF. Here the CDR3 DNA reads TGTGCCAGCAGCCATTCCACAGGGGGCGCCGGCAATCAGCCCCAGCATTTT.